This is a list of T cell receptor beta chains from one sample in a study of blood T cells in healthy people across ages. TCRdb re-analysed the 5' RACE reads in MiXCR, keeping a single row per CDR3 protein. The table includes around 1.5 million distinct CDR3 sequences, around 36% detected once. Input material: blood. Every receptor here comes from a woman in her twenties or thirties in good health. Each CDR3 is given with its conserved first and last residue. The D gene is left open where the match is weak. Expanded clones get a size class; other rows say once, few or many, or leave the size out.

clone size: few
J gene: TRBJ2-5
D gene: .
V gene: TRBV6-6
CDR3 protein: CASKGREGTQYF
CDR3 DNA: TGTGCCAGCAAGGGACGTGAAGGGACCCAGTACTTC

clone size: .
J gene: TRBJ1-3
D gene: .
V gene: TRBV24-1
CDR3 protein: CATVGYGQSSGNTIYF
CDR3 DNA: TGTGCTACCGTGGGGTATGGACAGAGCTCTGGAAACACCATATATTTT

clone size: .
J gene: TRBJ2-3
D gene: TRBD2
V gene: TRBV4-1
CDR3 protein: CASSQGLAGASTDTQYF
CDR3 DNA: TGCGCCAGCAGCCAGGGACTAGCGGGGGCCTCCACAGATACGCAGTATTTT

clone size: .
J gene: TRBJ1-1
D gene: .
V gene: TRBV10-3
CDR3 protein: CAISEGPGLRTEAFF
CDR3 DNA: TGTGCCATCAGTGAAGGTCCGGGTTTGAGAACTGAAGCTTTCTTT

clone size: .
J gene: TRBJ1-1
D gene: .
V gene: TRBV20-1
CDR3 protein: CSARGRLGANTEAFF
CDR3 DNA: TGCAGTGCTAGAGGGCGGCTCGGGGCTAACACTGAAGCTTTCTTT

clone size: .
J gene: TRBJ1-5
D gene: .
V gene: TRBV9
CDR3 protein: CASSPGRGTQPQHF
CDR3 DNA: TGTGCCAGCAGCCCGGGGAGGGGCACTCAGCCCCAGCATTTT

clone size: .
J gene: TRBJ2-5
D gene: .
V gene: TRBV20-1
CDR3 protein: CSARVQVSRGTQYF
CDR3 DNA: TGCAGTGCTAGAGTCCAGGTTAGCCGCGGGACCCAGTACTTC

clone size: few
J gene: TRBJ1-2
D gene: .
V gene: TRBV6-1
CDR3 protein: CASSEAENKGGYGYTF
CDR3 DNA: TGTGCCAGCAGTGAAGCGGAAAACAAAGGCGGCTATGGCTACACCTTC

clone size: .
J gene: TRBJ1-1
D gene: .
V gene: TRBV2
CDR3 protein: CASSGTRHRNTEAFF
CDR3 DNA: TGTGCCAGCAGTGGGACCCGGCACCGGAACACTGAAGCTTTCTTT

clone size: few
J gene: TRBJ2-1
D gene: TRBD1
V gene: TRBV6-1
CDR3 protein: CASSERPPTGGKYNEQFF
CDR3 DNA: TGTGCCAGCAGTGAAAGGCCCCCCACAGGGGGGAAATACAATGAGCAGTTCTTC

clone size: .
J gene: TRBJ2-1
D gene: TRBD2
V gene: TRBV10-3
CDR3 protein: CALFGTSGAHEQFF
CDR3 DNA: TGTGCCTTGTTCGGGACTAGCGGAGCCCATGAGCAGTTCTTC

clone size: .
J gene: TRBJ2-1
D gene: .
V gene: TRBV20-1
CDR3 protein: CSAREPERSYNEQFF
CDR3 DNA: TGCAGTGCTAGAGAGCCGGAAAGGTCCTACAATGAGCAGTTCTTC

clone size: .
J gene: TRBJ2-1
D gene: .
V gene: TRBV11-2
CDR3 protein: CASSLDGGGDNEQFF
CDR3 DNA: TGTGCCAGCAGCTTAGACGGGGGCGGCGACAATGAGCAGTTCTTC

clone size: .
J gene: TRBJ1-1
D gene: .
V gene: TRBV9
CDR3 protein: CASSKGRENTEAFF
CDR3 DNA: TGTGCCAGCAGCAAGGGCCGGGAGAACACTGAAGCTTTCTTT

clone size: few
J gene: TRBJ2-1
D gene: .
V gene: TRBV20-1
CDR3 protein: CSARYGSRNEQFF
CDR3 DNA: TGCAGTGCTAGATACGGCTCTAGAAATGAGCAGTTCTTC

clone size: once
J gene: TRBJ1-2
D gene: .
V gene: TRBV2
CDR3 protein: CASSEFSGANYGYTF
CDR3 DNA: TGTGCCAGCAGTGAATTCAGTGGTGCTAACTATGGCTACACCTTC

clone size: few
J gene: TRBJ2-3
D gene: TRBD2
V gene: TRBV15
CDR3 protein: CATSGSSGGATDTQYF
CDR3 DNA: TGTGCCACCAGCGGATCTAGCGGGGGGGCCACAGATACGCAGTATTTT

clone size: few
J gene: TRBJ2-3
D gene: .
V gene: TRBV20-1
CDR3 protein: CSAGKGGFTDTQYF
CDR3 DNA: TGCAGTGCCGGGAAGGGCGGCTTCACAGATACGCAGTATTTT

clone size: few
J gene: TRBJ2-5
D gene: TRBD2
V gene: TRBV12-3/TRBV12-4
CDR3 protein: CASSLLAGGPPQYF
CDR3 DNA: TGTGCCAGCAGTCTCTTGGCGGGAGGGCCTCCCCAGTACTTC

clone size: .
J gene: TRBJ1-1
D gene: .
V gene: TRBV20-1
CDR3 protein: CSARGVPISYTEAFF
CDR3 DNA: TGCAGTGCTAGAGGCGTCCCCATCTCCTACACTGAAGCTTTCTTT

clone size: .
J gene: TRBJ2-1
D gene: .
V gene: TRBV9
CDR3 protein: CASSVGHRAGEQFF
CDR3 DNA: TGTGCCAGCAGCGTAGGTCATCGGGCGGGTGAGCAGTTCTTC

clone size: few
J gene: TRBJ2-7
D gene: TRBD2
V gene: TRBV4-1
CDR3 protein: CASSPGGGVYEQYF
CDR3 DNA: TGCGCCAGCAGCCCAGGCGGGGGGGTGTACGAGCAGTACTTC

clone size: few
J gene: TRBJ1-2
D gene: .
V gene: TRBV7-9
CDR3 protein: CASSHPLHYGYTF
CDR3 DNA: TGTGCCAGCAGCCATCCCTTACACTATGGCTACACCTTC

clone size: few
J gene: TRBJ2-1
D gene: TRBD2
V gene: TRBV28
CDR3 protein: CATIAGEAGKLGEQFF
CDR3 DNA: TGTGCCACCATAGCTGGAGAAGCGGGAAAATTAGGTGAGCAGTTCTTC